The 31 T cell receptor beta chains below were found in one sample sequenced in a study of beta chain features in type 1 diabetes. As every portion of the isolated RNA was reverse transcribed, the sequencing read expressed TCRB transcripts. Sequenced by immunoSEQ multiplex PCR; TCRdb stores in-frame clones only, minus some. The table includes roughly 610,000 clones, about 14% detected once. Sequenced sample: naive CD4+ T cells from blood. The receptors were gathered from a man between 18 and 35 years old in good health.

V and J are TRBV10-3 and TRBJ2-1; D possibly corresponds to TRBD2 (5 bases). Germline V CDR1 and CDR2: ENHRY, SYGVKD. The CDR3 runs 13 residues. Deletions cut 8 bases from V and 7 bases from J, with 15 bases between. The CDR3 here is CAISYPGVNEQFF. As DNA, the CDR3 is TGTGCCATCTCATATCCCGGGGTGAATGAGCAGTTCTTC.

This clone was counted a few times. The genes are TRBV2 and TRBJ1-6, with D maybe TRBD1 (6 bases). Looked up from germline, CDR1 is SNHLY and CDR2 is FYNNEI. This CDR3 region has 15 residues. V was trimmed by 7 bases and J by 10 bases, leaving 20 bases between them. CDR3 amino acids: CASNPLQGRESPLHF. In DNA form, the CDR3 reads TGTGCCAGCAATCCCCTACAGGGAAGGGAATCACCCCTCCACTTT.

The gene calls are TRBV7-9 and TRBJ1-2, with a tentative D call TRBD1 (5 bases). Trimming removed 3 bases at V and 8 bases at J, with 7 bases between. There are 11 residues in the CDR3. CDR1 SEHNR and CDR2 FQNEAQ come from the germline V gene (reference sequence). The CDR3 reads CASSFAGGYTF. As DNA, the CDR3 is TGTGCCAGCAGCTTCGCAGGGGGCTACACCTTC.

This chain connects TRBV4-2 to TRBJ2-1; D call uncertain. The CDR3 totals 14 residues. V was pared by 1 base and J by 5 bases, with 9 bases between. Germline V CDR1 and CDR2: LGHNA, YNFKEQ. CDR3 bases: TGTGCCAGCAGCCAAGCCCGGCCAGACAATGAGCAGTTCTTC. This codes for CASSQARPDNEQFF.

The rearrangement uses TRBV5-5 and TRBJ2-5, with D tentatively TRBD1 (5 bases). This CDR3 has 12 amino acids. Germline V gene sequence: CDR1 SGHKS, CDR2 YYEKEE (reference sequence). Between the trimmed V and J ends, which lost 1 base and 4 bases, there was a span of 5 bases. The CDR3 is CASSLRGETQYF. CDR3 nucleotide sequence: TGTGCCAGCAGCTTGAGGGGAGAGACCCAGTACTTC. Based on the CDR3 plus reference TRBV5-5 and TRBJ2-5, the full variable domain is DAGVTQSPTHLIKTRGQQVTLRCSPISGHKSVSWYQQVLGQGPQFIFQYYEKEERGRGNFPDRFSARQFPNYSSELNVNALLLGDSALYLCASSLRGETQYFGPGTRLLVL.

The gene calls are TRBV9 and TRBJ1-3; 8 positions agree with TRBD1. The trim removed 2 bases at V and 4 bases at J, leaving 11 bases unmatched. This CDR3 region has 17 residues. CDR1 SGDLS and CDR2 YYNGEE come from the germline V gene. The CDR3: CASSVANQGARGNTIYF. DNA of the CDR3: TGTGCCAGCAGCGTCGCTAACCAGGGGGCGCGAGGAAACACCATATATTTT.

A few counts support this clone. V gene TRBV28 combines with J gene TRBJ1-1, with D perhaps TRBD1 (5 bases). The CDR3 runs 15 residues. CDR1 is MDHEN, CDR2 SYDVKM, per germline. Trimming cost V 6 bases and J 3 bases, with 17 bases left between them. CDR3 residues: CASSSRGRGDTEAFF. CDR3 DNA sequence: TGTGCCAGCAGCTCTCGGGGCCGGGGGGACACTGAAGCTTTCTTT.

This clone was counted a few times. For the CDR3, the DNA is TGTGCCATCAGTGACAGGACAGGCTCGATCAATGAGCAGTTCTTC. Translation gives CAISDRTGSINEQFF. The gene calls are TRBV10-3 and TRBJ2-1; TRBD1 agrees at 7 bases. This CDR3 comprises 15 residues. Germline CDR1 reads ENHRY; CDR2 reads SYGVKD. V lost 3 bases to trimming and J lost 6 bases; unmatched junction nucleotides: 8.

The CDR3: CASSSQPGTKYF. The CDR3 nucleotides read TGTGCCAGCAGCTCCCAACCCGGGACAAAGTATTTT. The chain combines TRBV7-3 with TRBJ2-3; possible D gene TRBD1, 6 bases. V was trimmed by 4 bases and J by 13 bases, leaving 15 bases between them. CDR1 is SGHTA, CDR2 FQGTGA, per germline. The CDR3 has 12 amino acids. The full variable domain, in which reference TRBV7-3 and TRBJ2-3 provide the parts outside the CDR3, is GAGVSQTPSNKVTEKGKYVELRCDPISGHTALYWYRQSLGQGPEFLIYFQGTGAADDSGLPNDRFFAVRPEGSVSTLKIQRTERGDSAVYLCASSSQPGTKYFGPGTRLTVL.

Regarding this clone: The same CDR3 is also encoded by other DNA sequences in this sample. The rearrangement uses TRBV10-3 and TRBJ2-2, with 7 bases lining up with TRBD1. Germline V gives CDR1 ENHRY, CDR2 SYGVKD. Trimming removed 9 bases from V and 0 bases from J; junction bases left unmatched: 4. The CDR3 length is 14 residues. This CDR3 is CAIAGTANTGELFF. The DNA for the CDR3 is TGTGCCATTGCCGGGACAGCGAACACCGGGGAGCTGTTTTTT.

The gene calls are TRBV10-3 and TRBJ2-1; 11 bases align to TRBD2. Germline CDR1 reads ENHRY; CDR2 reads SYGVKD. J gave up 6 bases and V 4 bases, and 5 bases lay outside the gene matches. This CDR3 spans 15 amino acids. The CDR3 here is CAISGGSGRGNEQFF. Written as DNA, the CDR3 is TGTGCCATCAGTGGGGGTAGCGGGAGGGGCAATGAGCAGTTCTTC.

The chain joins TRBV19 to TRBJ2-7; 10 positions agree with TRBD1. There are 12 residues in the CDR3. Germline V gene data show CDR1 as LNHDA and CDR2 as SQIVND (reference sequence). J gave up 9 bases and V 7 bases, and 6 bases lay outside the gene matches. The CDR3 spells CASTDWTGGQYF. For the CDR3, the DNA is TGTGCCAGTACCGACTGGACAGGGGGGCAGTACTTC.

This rearrangement joins TRBV9 to TRBJ1-4; 7 bases are a match to TRBD1. J gave up 3 bases and V 4 bases, and 3 bases lay outside the gene matches. In germline, CDR1 is SGDLS, CDR2 YYNGEE. The CDR3 sequence is 14 residues long. CDR3 DNA sequence: TGTGCCAGCAGCCCGGGACAGCCTAATGAAAAACTGTTTTTT. Residues: CASSPGQPNEKLFF.

The table lists this clone with a few counts. The V and J genes are TRBV10-3 and TRBJ1-5; no clear D. In germline, CDR1 is ENHRY, CDR2 SYGVKD. This CDR3 contains 12 residues. The V end was cut by 6 bases, the J end by 4 bases, with 7 bases between. For the CDR3, the DNA is TGTGCCATCAGCAACACTAATCAGCCCCAGCATTTT. Translation gives CAISNTNQPQHF.

The chain couples TRBV6-5 to TRBJ1-2, with TRBD1 matching 8 bases. Trimming took 6 bases from V and 3 from J; bases not matched to a gene: 3. Germline V gene data show CDR1 as MNHEY and CDR2 as SVGAGI. This CDR3 contains 13 residues. The CDR3 DNA is TGTGCCAGCAGGTCGACAGGGGACTATGGCTACACCTTC. It yields the protein CASRSTGDYGYTF.

The rearrangement uses TRBV15 and TRBJ1-1, with no clear D. Germline loops: CDR1 LNHNV, CDR2 YYDKDF (reference sequence). The CDR3 is made up of 16 amino acids. Trimming removed 0 bases at V and 0 bases at J, with 11 bases between. This CDR3 reads CATSRDRTAMNTEAFF. In nucleotides, the CDR3 is TGTGCCACCAGCAGAGATCGGACGGCTATGAACACTGAAGCTTTCTTT.

This chain connects TRBV7-2 to TRBJ2-7; no clear D. The CDR3 length is 15 residues. CDR1 is SGHTA and CDR2 is FQGNSA in the germline V gene. The V end lost 0 bases, the J end lost 3 bases, and 12 bases lay between the germline ends. The chain's CDR3 is CASSLAPPAVYEQYF. The CDR3 DNA reads TGTGCCAGCAGCTTAGCACCCCCGGCGGTCTACGAGCAGTACTTC.

In its sample, this clone was seen a few times. The rearrangement uses TRBV10-3 and TRBJ1-2, with D possibly being TRBD1 (6 bases). Looked up from germline, CDR1 is ENHRY and CDR2 is SYGVKD. The CDR3 consists of 12 residues. V lost 7 bases, J lost 6 bases, and 12 bases lay in between. The DNA of the CDR3 is TGTGCCATCACCCAGGGGACCGATGGCTACACCTTC. Amino acid sequence: CAITQGTDGYTF.

Details on this clone: An end of the junction differs from the germline gene, which may be a read error. The sample contains more than one DNA sequence encoding this CDR3. This chain connects TRBV7-7 to TRBJ2-3; D is perhaps TRBD2 (5 bases). The CDR3 length is 13 residues. Per the germline V gene, CDR1 is SSHAT and CDR2 is FNYEAQ (reference sequence). The CDR3 spells CASSLGGTDTQYF. CDR3 coding DNA: TGTGCTAGCAGCTTGGGAGGCACAGATACGCAGTATTTT.

This clone appeared a few times. The CDR3: CASSSPPTHGKLFF. CDR3 nucleotide sequence: TGTGCCAGCAGCTCCCCTCCGACACACGGAAAACTGTTTTTT. The chain uses TRBV7-2 and TRBJ1-4; the D is unclear. CDR1 is SGHTA, CDR2 FQGNSA, per germline. There are 14 residues in the CDR3. V was shortened by 4 bases and J by 10 bases, with 16 bases between the two germline ends.

J is TRBJ2-1 and V is TRBV11-2; TRBD2 matches at 10 bases. The ends lost 5 bases at V and 3 bases at J; junction bases unmatched: 7. Germline V CDR1 and CDR2: SGHAT, FQNNGV. The CDR3 is 16 amino acids. CDR3 bases: TGTGCCAGCAGCCCACTAGCGGGGAAGGTCTACAATGAGCAGTTCTTC. It codes for CASSPLAGKVYNEQFF.

CDR3 DNA sequence: TGTGCCACCAGCAGAGATATTTCAGTTAGAGTCTCTGGGGCCAACGTCCTGACTTTC. Protein: CATSRDISVRVSGANVLTF. This sequence joins TRBV15 and TRBJ2-6; the D is unclear. Per the germline V gene, CDR1 is LNHNV and CDR2 is YYDKDF (reference sequence). The CDR3 length is 19 residues. Trimming took 0 bases from V and 0 from J, leaving 15 bases between them.

The chain combines TRBV7-9 with TRBJ2-4, with 11 bases that match TRBD1. The germline CDR1 and CDR2 sequences are SEHNR and FQNEAQ (reference sequence). This CDR3 spans 17 amino acids. J gave up 2 bases and V 2 bases, and 5 bases lay outside the gene matches. The DNA of the CDR3 is TGTGCCAGCAGCTTACGGACAGGGGGCCTAACCAAAAACATTCAGTACTTC. Its protein is CASSLRTGGLTKNIQYF.

This clone was recorded a few times. V and J are TRBV7-9 and TRBJ2-3; D unresolved. The CDR3 sequence is 15 residues long. V was clipped by 5 bases and J by 1 base, with 13 bases between them. Germline V lookup: CDR1 SEHNR, CDR2 FQNEAQ (reference sequence). DNA of the CDR3: TGTGCCAGCAGCCCCAGGTATGCTGGCACAGATACGCAGTATTTT. Translation: CASSPRYAGTDTQYF. The complete variable domain, with remaining parts taken from reference TRBV7-9 and TRBJ2-3, reads DTGVSQNPRHKITKRGQNVTFRCDPISEHNRLYWYRQTLGQGPEFLTYFQNEAQLEKSRLLSDRFSAERPKGSFSTLEIQRTEQGDSAMYLCASSPRYAGTDTQYFGPGTRLTVL.

This clone appeared a few times. The rearrangement uses TRBV20-1 and TRBJ2-5; maybe TRBD1 (6 bases). CDR1 and CDR2 (germline): DFQATT, SNEGSKA (reference sequence). The germline V and J ends were trimmed by 4 bases and 4 bases, with 7 bases remaining between them. The CDR3 extends over 11 amino acids. This CDR3 is CSAKTGETQYF. The CDR3 DNA reads TGCAGTGCTAAGACAGGAGAGACCCAGTACTTC.

The V and J genes are TRBV7-3 and TRBJ2-6; D may be TRBD2 (7 bases). The CDR3 spans 18 residues. From germline, CDR1 is SGHTA and CDR2 FQGTGA. V lost 5 bases and J 0 bases, leaving 17 bases between the germline ends. The CDR3 reads CASSPRGGGNSGANVLTF. For the CDR3, the DNA is TGTGCCAGCAGCCCCCGGGGAGGGGGTAACTCTGGGGCCAACGTCCTGACTTTC.

This clone was observed a few times. The CDR3 loop is CSASKDTQYF. CDR3 bases: TGCAGTGCTAGTAAAGATACGCAGTATTTT. The J gene is TRBJ2-3, the V gene TRBV20-1; D is unclear. V lost 3 bases and J lost 5, with 3 bases in between. CDR1 is DFQATT, CDR2 SNEGSKA, per germline (reference sequence). The CDR3 is 10 amino acids.

This clone was observed a handful of times. This rearrangement joins TRBV29-1 to TRBJ1-1, with a tentative D call TRBD1 (5 bases). In germline, CDR1 is SQVTM, CDR2 ANQGSEA. Trimming cost V 6 bases and J 1 base, with 9 bases left between them. This CDR3 contains 12 residues. DNA for the CDR3: TGCAGCGTCGGACATTGGAACACTGAAGCTTTCTTT. This codes for CSVGHWNTEAFF.

The V gene is TRBV18, the J gene TRBJ2-1, with D possibly matching TRBD1 (5 bases). Germline CDR1 is KGHSH and CDR2 is LQKENI. This CDR3 is 15 amino acids long. V lost 3 bases, J lost 1 base, and 10 bases lay in between. The CDR3 nucleotides read TGTGCCAGCTCACCTTTCACAGGTTCCTACAATGAGCAGTTCTTC. This gives the protein CASSPFTGSYNEQFF.

This clone was found a few times. The rearrangement links TRBV11-2 to TRBJ1-1, with D perhaps matching TRBD1 (6 bases). Trimming took 7 bases from V and 3 from J, leaving 18 bases between them. Germline CDR1 and CDR2: SGHAT and FQNNGV. This CDR3 is 15 amino acids long. This chain's CDR3 is CASTRLQGRHTEAFF. The DNA of the CDR3 is TGTGCCAGCACCCGTTTACAGGGTAGGCACACTGAAGCTTTCTTT.

In its sample, this clone was seen a few times. This chain connects TRBV5-4 to TRBJ2-1, with 14 bases matching TRBD2. V lost 0 bases to trimming and J lost 7 bases; unmatched junction nucleotides: 6. Germline loops: CDR1 SGHNT, CDR2 YYREEE (reference sequence). CDR3 length: 17 amino acids. CDR3 bases: TGTGCCAGCAGCTTGGAGGGACTAGCGGGAGCTCCAAATGAGCAGTTCTTC. Translated, it gives CASSLEGLAGAPNEQFF.